The rows below give T cell receptor beta chains drawn from one sample of a study of tumor-infiltrating lymphocytes in localized non-small cell lung cancer. Using immunoSEQ multiplex PCR, the repertoire was profiled, and TCRdb retains in-frame clones only, with some absent. The repertoire consists of some 16,000 clones, with roughly 40% occurring once and the leading ten covering roughly a sixth. The sequenced sample was lung tumor tissue. These receptors were obtained from a human donor with non-small cell lung cancer. Both conserved end residues are part of each CDR3. The order of the fields is clone size, D gene, J gene, V gene, CDR3 DNA, CDR3 protein. The D gene is left open where the match is weak. A row's size may be missing; if present it is once, few, many or a size class.

abundance: few
d_gene: -
j_gene: TRBJ1-6
v_gene: TRBV28
CDR3nt: TGTGCCAGCAATAAGGGGGGGTATAATTCACCCCTCCACTTT
CDR3aa: CASNKGGYNSPLHF

abundance: -
d_gene: -
j_gene: TRBJ2-7
v_gene: TRBV27
CDR3nt: TGTGCCAGCAGTTCTCTTACAGGGCTCCACGAGCAGTACTTC
CDR3aa: CASSSLTGLHEQYF

abundance: -
d_gene: -
j_gene: TRBJ1-2
v_gene: TRBV9
CDR3nt: TGTGCCAGCAGCGTAGGAGGCAGGGCTGGCTACACCTTC
CDR3aa: CASSVGGRAGYTF

abundance: many
d_gene: -
j_gene: TRBJ2-3
v_gene: TRBV11-2
CDR3nt: TGTGCCAGCAGCTTAGGCGTTACGCAGTATTTT
CDR3aa: CASSLGVTQYF

abundance: -
d_gene: -
j_gene: TRBJ2-7
v_gene: TRBV5-4
CDR3nt: TGTGCCAGCAGCCTTGGGGGGACGGCCTACGAGCAGTACTTC
CDR3aa: CASSLGGTAYEQYF

abundance: -
d_gene: -
j_gene: TRBJ1-2
v_gene: TRBV28
CDR3nt: TGTGCCAGCAGTTACGGCCCCGTTGGCTATGGCTACACCTTC
CDR3aa: CASSYGPVGYGYTF

abundance: -
d_gene: TRBD1
j_gene: TRBJ2-5
v_gene: TRBV7-2
CDR3nt: TGTGCCAGCAGCTCGTCCGACAGGGGGCAGGAGACCCAGTACTTC
CDR3aa: CASSSSDRGQETQYF

abundance: -
d_gene: TRBD1
j_gene: TRBJ2-7
v_gene: TRBV6-6
CDR3nt: TGTGCCACCGTGGGACAGGTGTCGTTCGAGCAGTACTTC
CDR3aa: CATVGQVSFEQYF

abundance: -
d_gene: TRBD1
j_gene: TRBJ2-7
v_gene: TRBV6-1
CDR3nt: TGTGCCAGCAGGGGACAGGGACTGGGGTCCTACGAGCAGTACTTC
CDR3aa: CASRGQGLGSYEQYF

abundance: few
d_gene: -
j_gene: TRBJ1-2
v_gene: TRBV7-6
CDR3nt: TGTGCCAGCAGCTTAGGCACGGGGGTGGGAGGCTACACCTTC
CDR3aa: CASSLGTGVGGYTF

abundance: -
d_gene: -
j_gene: TRBJ1-3
v_gene: TRBV11-2
CDR3nt: TGTGCCAGCAGCTTAGCCCGCGATCACACCATATATTTT
CDR3aa: CASSLARDHTIYF

abundance: few
d_gene: TRBD1
j_gene: TRBJ2-7
v_gene: TRBV23-1
CDR3nt: TGCGCCAGCTTCCGGGACAGGGCCTCGTACGAGCAGTACTTC
CDR3aa: CASFRDRASYEQYF

abundance: -
d_gene: TRBD1
j_gene: TRBJ1-2
v_gene: TRBV6-5
CDR3nt: TGTGCCAGCAGTTTTCAGGGGGGCGCCTCCTATGGCTACACCTTC
CDR3aa: CASSFQGGASYGYTF

abundance: -
d_gene: -
j_gene: TRBJ2-7
v_gene: TRBV5-8
CDR3nt: TGTGCCAGCAGCCCTGACATCGTTCGGGACGAGCAGTACTTC
CDR3aa: CASSPDIVRDEQYF

abundance: -
d_gene: TRBD2
j_gene: TRBJ2-4
v_gene: TRBV5-8
CDR3nt: TGTGCCAGCAGCTGGCGAGCGGGGGACATTCAGTACTTC
CDR3aa: CASSWRAGDIQYF

abundance: few
d_gene: -
j_gene: TRBJ1-4
v_gene: TRBV4-2
CDR3nt: TGTGCCAGCAGCCAAGCCCAGGGCCTAGCTAATGAAAAACTGTTTTTT
CDR3aa: CASSQAQGLANEKLFF

abundance: few
d_gene: -
j_gene: TRBJ1-1
v_gene: TRBV9
CDR3nt: TGTGCCAGCAGCGTTTTAAGGGAGGGTTTCGGGACTGAAGCTTTCTTT
CDR3aa: CASSVLREGFGTEAFF

abundance: -
d_gene: -
j_gene: TRBJ2-1
v_gene: TRBV29-1
CDR3nt: TGCAGCGTGCAGGGGGGGGGATTTTACAATGAGCAGTTCTTC
CDR3aa: CSVQGGGFYNEQFF

abundance: few
d_gene: TRBD1
j_gene: TRBJ1-5
v_gene: TRBV19
CDR3nt: TGTGCCACCACGGACAGGGTAGGCAATCAGCCCCAGCATTTT
CDR3aa: CATTDRVGNQPQHF

abundance: -
d_gene: TRBD1
j_gene: TRBJ1-2
v_gene: TRBV7-2
CDR3nt: TGTGCCAGCAGCCCCCGGGGACAGGGGGCCGGGGTGAATGGCTACACCTTC
CDR3aa: CASSPRGQGAGVNGYTF

abundance: -
d_gene: TRBD1
j_gene: TRBJ2-2
v_gene: TRBV9
CDR3nt: TGTGCCAGCAGCCTTGGACAGGGCGCAACCGGGGAGCTGTTTTTT
CDR3aa: CASSLGQGATGELFF

abundance: few
d_gene: -
j_gene: TRBJ1-5
v_gene: TRBV15
CDR3nt: TGTGCCACCAGTCTGGACAGAGGGGGTCAGCCCCAGCATTTT
CDR3aa: CATSLDRGGQPQHF

abundance: -
d_gene: -
j_gene: TRBJ2-1
v_gene: TRBV2
CDR3nt: TGTGCCAGCAGGGGGCTGGGGAATGAGCAGTTCTTC
CDR3aa: CASRGLGNEQFF

abundance: -
d_gene: -
j_gene: TRBJ1-5
v_gene: TRBV5-6
CDR3nt: TGTGCCAGCAGCTTGGCGGGTGGAACTAGCAATCAGCCCCAGCATTTT
CDR3aa: CASSLAGGTSNQPQHF

abundance: few
d_gene: TRBD1
j_gene: TRBJ2-3
v_gene: TRBV5-1
CDR3nt: TGCGCCAGCAGCTTGGAGGTTATTATCCCGGGACAGGGCTTCACAGATACGCAGTATTTT
CDR3aa: CASSLEVIIPGQGFTDTQYF

abundance: -
d_gene: TRBD2
j_gene: TRBJ2-7
v_gene: TRBV11-3
CDR3nt: TGTGCCAGCAGCGCCTCTAGCGGGAGTTTATACGAGCAGTACTTC
CDR3aa: CASSASSGSLYEQYF

abundance: -
d_gene: -
j_gene: TRBJ1-2
v_gene: TRBV28
CDR3nt: TGTGCCAGCAGTCCCGCCGCAACCTATGGCTACACCTTC
CDR3aa: CASSPAATYGYTF

abundance: -
d_gene: -
j_gene: TRBJ2-5
v_gene: TRBV6-5
CDR3nt: TGTGCCAGCAGTTACAAGGGGACCCAGTACTTC
CDR3aa: CASSYKGTQYF

abundance: -
d_gene: -
j_gene: TRBJ1-5
v_gene: TRBV6-5
CDR3nt: TGTGCCAGCAGTCGACAGCCAAATCAGCCCCAGCATTTT
CDR3aa: CASSRQPNQPQHF

abundance: -
d_gene: -
j_gene: TRBJ1-4
v_gene: TRBV7-8
CDR3nt: TGTGCCAGCAGCCCCAGCCCGGTCAGTACAGGGCTGGGGGAAAAACTGTTTTTT
CDR3aa: CASSPSPVSTGLGEKLFF

abundance: -
d_gene: TRBD1
j_gene: TRBJ1-1
v_gene: TRBV7-9
CDR3nt: TGTGCCAGCAGCTCCCCCAATGCAGGGGGGGACACTGAAGCTTTCTTT
CDR3aa: CASSSPNAGGDTEAFF

abundance: -
d_gene: -
j_gene: TRBJ1-2
v_gene: TRBV2
CDR3nt: TGTGCCAGCAGTAACCAGCCCCGGATCTATGGCTACACCTTC
CDR3aa: CASSNQPRIYGYTF

abundance: -
d_gene: -
j_gene: TRBJ2-2
v_gene: TRBV4-2
CDR3nt: TGTGCCAGCAGCCAAGCCGGTCGACTTGCGGGTACCGGGGAGCTGTTTTTT
CDR3aa: CASSQAGRLAGTGELFF

abundance: -
d_gene: -
j_gene: TRBJ1-2
v_gene: TRBV20-1
CDR3nt: TGCAGTGCTAGACCGGCTTATGGCTACACCTTC
CDR3aa: CSARPAYGYTF

abundance: -
d_gene: TRBD1
j_gene: TRBJ2-3
v_gene: TRBV10-2
CDR3nt: TGCGCCAGCGAACGTACAGGGGGCGGCACAGATACGCAGTATTTT
CDR3aa: CASERTGGGTDTQYF

abundance: few
d_gene: -
j_gene: TRBJ1-1
v_gene: TRBV18
CDR3nt: TGTGCCAGCTCACCGTGGCTGAACACTGAAGCTTTCTTT
CDR3aa: CASSPWLNTEAFF

abundance: -
d_gene: -
j_gene: TRBJ1-6
v_gene: TRBV18
CDR3nt: TGTGCCAGCTCACCACCGATCGGGTCACCCCTCCACTTT
CDR3aa: CASSPPIGSPLHF

abundance: few
d_gene: -
j_gene: TRBJ1-4
v_gene: TRBV30
CDR3nt: TGTGCCGGGGGAGTTGGAGAAAAACTGTTTTTT
CDR3aa: CAGGVGEKLFF

abundance: -
d_gene: TRBD1
j_gene: TRBJ2-3
v_gene: TRBV7-2
CDR3nt: TGTGCCAGCAGCATGCTAGGGACAGGGATAACAGATACGCAGTATTTT
CDR3aa: CASSMLGTGITDTQYF